This T cell receptor beta chain was documented in a study of blood T cells in healthy people across ages (dated by TCRdb to between 2014 and 2017). In the study overall: Template switching captured roughly one uniquely barcoded TCR beta cDNA molecule per two T cells in model experiments. Using deep sequencing normalized with unique cDNA molecular identifiers, the study measured how TCR beta repertoire diversity changes with age. Four age groups were formed from the donors: young (average roughly 15 years), middle-aged (around 39), aged (about 68) and long-lived (about 80). To avoid experimental bias, donors of different ages were randomly spread across the sequencing lanes. For two donors (one aged 18 to 30 and one aged 80 or older), the study analyzed two additional independent replicas of 1 million unique cDNA reads from the same blood draw.

Comment on this clonotype: What this receptor recognizes is not known. No per-base quality is available; no much larger clone lies one base away.

What the research found in general, with its limitations: Observed TCR beta diversity per million T cells fell roughly linearly with age, and a significant reduction was already apparent by age approximately 41. Because the CMV infection status of the donors was unknown, age-related changes in expanded clonotypes may potentially have been confounded. The long-lived group showed more naive CD4+ T cells, fewer expanded clones and increased TCR diversity than the aged group, suggesting age selection. Since profiling was done on bulk unsorted PBMCs, naive and antigen-experienced compartments could not be conclusively compared. There was a strong correlation between observed TCR beta diversity and the percentage of naive T cells measured by flow cytometry. Estimates of total diversity based on one million sequenced T cells were considered lower bounds and underestimates.

The 40 or so donors, aged roughly 6 to 100 years, were systemically healthy Caucasian individuals from Russia. About 9.8 milliliters of peripheral blood were drawn from each donor into EDTA-treated Vacutainer tubes. Ficoll-Paque density-gradient centrifugation was used to isolate PBMCs, with at least 7 million obtained per sample. Total RNA, at least 6 micrograms per sample, was extracted from PBMCs with Trizol reagent. Naive CD45RAhigh/CD27high T cell percentages were measured by flow cytometry on a PBMC aliquot from every donor. The CDR3 sequence holds 14 residues, the cysteine and phenylalanine included. Solely the CDR3 DNA is kept, with 42 bases framed from the first base. The germline V end is reduced by 7 bases and the J end by 4 bases; junction bases left unmatched: 7. The germline V gene sets CDR1 to SNHLY and CDR2 to FYNNEI. Library preparation was by 5' RACE. Instrument used: Illumina HiSeq 2500. A second about 7 to 11 cycle PCR used a sample-barcoded 5' primer and a J-beta primer mix. Each TCR beta cDNA molecule received a unique molecular identifier from a template-switch 5' adaptor carrying 12 random nucleotides. At least 3 million CDR3-containing paired-end reads were obtained from each sample. The Mint cDNA synthesis kit, primed by a TRBC-specific oligonucleotide, was used to synthesize first-strand cDNA from all RNA. All cDNA was treated with uracil-DNA glycosylase and then went through a first 18-cycle PCR with the universal primers M1SS and BC2_uni_R. Regarding the original processing steps: For normalization, 1 million high-quality reads were randomly selected from each sample, with every read carrying a distinct molecular identifier. Reads sharing molecular identifiers were discarded rather than binned into consensus sequences. CDR3 identification, clonotype clustering and error correction used MiTCR with a Q25 quality threshold and the strictest error-elimination algorithm. A nonparametric unseen species model with Euler transformation was used to estimate a lower bound on total TCR beta diversity. TCRdb itself trimmed the public reads at Q25 with fastp, ran MiXCR and retained productive beta chains. Every distinct CDR3 protein forms one entry, paired with its most common genes and DNA. TCRdb assigned the V and J calls; the authors' analysis was not used. The sample includes some 1.4 million distinct CDR3 sequences, with 42% observed a single time. Approximately 7.9% of the sample is in the top ten clones.

Sequenced: blood. Here the chain combines TRBV2 and TRBJ2-1; TRBD2 lines up with 7 middle nucleotides. The receptor comes from a woman under 30 in good health. The DNA sequence is TGTGCCAGCACTTACCTAGCGGAATACAATGAGCAGTTCTTC. It encodes CASTYLAEYNEQFF.